The sequence of this T cell receptor beta chain was determined in a study of blood T cell repertoires in COVID-19. Whole-study context: Sites in the United States, Italy and Spain provided acute and convalescent COVID-19 samples. PBMCs, B-cell-depleted T cells, or T cells were the source of the cDNA or gDNA that made up the material.

In the original workflow: From reference gene primer amplification, estimates of nucleated cell counts were derived. TCRdb's table, derived via immunoSEQ multiplex PCR, lists solely in-frame clones and lacks some. Clonal size and the V and J genes are those of that table, whereas D and trimming came from the DNA. The repertoire consists of roughly 250,000 clones, with roughly 82% occurring once and the leading ten covering under 5.5%. In germline, CDR1 is MNHEY, CDR2 SMNVEV (reference sequence). The CDR3 covers 15 residues. V shed 5 bases and J shed 0 bases, with 11 bases lying between them. V and J are TRBV27 and TRBJ1-5; no clear D. This clonotype was sampled from an elderly woman with active or convalescent COVID-19. Input material: peripheral blood. The CDR3 is CASSGPQDSNQPQHF. CDR3 bases: TGTGCCAGCAGTGGGCCGCAGGATAGCAATCAGCCCCAGCATTTT.